These 8 T cell receptor beta chains came from one sample sequenced in a study of blood T cells in healthy people across ages (dated by TCRdb to between 2015 and 2016). Library prep was done by 5' RACE. The second PCR ran for roughly 7 to 11 cycles and used a J-beta primer mix along with a sample-barcoded 5' primer. TCRdb's own reprocessing of the public reads used fastp at Q25 and MiXCR and kept productive beta chains. Merged by CDR3 protein, the rows form single entries marked with the most common genes and DNA. This sample comprises 1.5 million to 2 million distinct CDR3 sequences, around 42% of them detected only once. The top ten constitute roughly 24% of the sample. The specimen sequenced was blood. The receptors derive from a human donor in good health.

The rearrangement joins TRBV27 to TRBJ2-7; D is perhaps TRBD2 (5 bases). The closer fit of TRBJ2-5 to the DNA end suggests the J call may be wrong. This CDR3 is 14 amino acids long. From germline, CDR1 is MNHEY and CDR2 SMNVEV (reference sequence). For the CDR3, the DNA is TGTGCCAGCAGATCGATCGAGGGTTGGGAGACCCAGTACTTC. Protein product: CASRSIEGWETQYF.

This chain connects TRBV12-5 to TRBJ2-7; 7 bases match TRBD1. Germline CDR1 and CDR2: LGHNT and FRNRAP. The CDR3 covers 14 residues. With 6 bases clipped from V and 3 bases from J, the junction kept 8 bases outside the gene matches. CDR3 in amino acids: CASGPGTEIYEQYF. As DNA, the CDR3 is TGTGCTAGTGGCCCCGGGACAGAAATCTACGAGCAGTACTTC.

V usage is TRBV7-2 and J usage is TRBJ2-7; D is possibly TRBD2 (6 bases). The tail of the sequence fits TRBJ2-4 better, so the J call may be wrong. The CDR3 extends over 16 amino acids. Germline V CDR1 and CDR2: SGHTA, FQGNSA. CDR3 residues: CASSLAGLGSLAIQYF. The CDR3 nucleotides are TGTGCCAGCAGCTTAGCGGGACTGGGGAGTTTGGCCATTCAGTACTTC.

V usage is TRBV5-1 and J usage is TRBJ2-1; the match to TRBD2 covers 11 bases. V lost 3 bases, J lost 4 bases, and 9 bases stayed unmatched. Germline CDR1 reads SGHRS; CDR2 reads YFSETQ. This CDR3 comprises 17 residues. The DNA of the CDR3 is TGCGCCAGCAGCTCGGGGAGTCTAGCGGGGGGTTACAATGAGCAGTTCTTC. This gives the protein CASSSGSLAGGYNEQFF.

This clonotype has more than one count but fewer than ten. This sequence joins TRBV4-3 and TRBJ2-1, with 9 bases that match TRBD1. The germline V gene encodes CDR1 LGHNA and CDR2 YSLEER. The V segment lost 3 bases and the J segment 4 bases; nucleotides outside the gene matches: 7. The CDR3 has 16 amino acids. Here the CDR3 reads CASSHIDRGAYNEQFF. CDR3 bases: TGCGCCAGCAGCCATATTGACAGGGGGGCATACAATGAGCAGTTCTTC.

V is TRBV27 and J is TRBJ2-2, with 7 bases identical to TRBD1. Per germline, CDR1 MNHEY and CDR2 SMNVEV (reference sequence). The CDR3 is 15 residues long. J lost 3 bases, V lost 9 bases, and 10 bases had no gene match. CDR3 residues: CASATGPRDTGELFF. In DNA form, the CDR3 reads TGTGCCAGTGCGACAGGGCCAAGGGACACCGGGGAGCTGTTTTTT.

A few counts support this clonotype. This chain joins TRBV10-3 and TRBJ1-2; no firm D call. Looked up from germline, CDR1 is ENHRY and CDR2 is SYGVKD. This CDR3 comprises 12 residues. V was shortened by 4 bases and J by 7 bases, with 10 bases between the two germline ends. The CDR3 region has the DNA TGTGCCATCAGTGCTACGGAGGGTGGCTACACCTTC. Protein sequence: CAISATEGGYTF.

CDR3: CASRPTRRGLGYTDTQYF. In nucleotides, the CDR3 is TGTGCCAGCAGACCCACCAGAAGGGGTCTAGGTTACACAGATACGCAGTATTTT. The V and J genes are TRBV12-3 or TRBV12-4 and TRBJ2-3, with D perhaps matching TRBD1 (5 bases). The CDR3 covers 18 residues. V dropped 6 bases and J dropped 2 bases, with 24 bases sitting between them.